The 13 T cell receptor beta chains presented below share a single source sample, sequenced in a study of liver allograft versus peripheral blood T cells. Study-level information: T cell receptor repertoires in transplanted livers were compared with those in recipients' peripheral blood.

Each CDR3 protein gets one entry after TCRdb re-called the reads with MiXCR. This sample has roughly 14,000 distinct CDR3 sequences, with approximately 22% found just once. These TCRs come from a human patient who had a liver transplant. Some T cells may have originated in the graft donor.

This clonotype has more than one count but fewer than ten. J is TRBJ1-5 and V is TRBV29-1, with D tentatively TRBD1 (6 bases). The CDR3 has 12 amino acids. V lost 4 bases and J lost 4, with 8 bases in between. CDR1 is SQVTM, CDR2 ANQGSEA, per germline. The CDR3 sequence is CSVVTGNQPQHF. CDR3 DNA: TGCAGCGTTGTGACAGGTAATCAGCCCCAGCATTTT.

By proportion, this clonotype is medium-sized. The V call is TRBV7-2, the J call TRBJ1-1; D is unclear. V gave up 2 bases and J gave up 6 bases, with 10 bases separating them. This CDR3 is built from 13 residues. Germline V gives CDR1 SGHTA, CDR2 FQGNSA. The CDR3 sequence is CASSLFDGAEAFF. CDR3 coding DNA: TGTGCCAGCAGCTTATTCGACGGGGCTGAAGCTTTCTTT.

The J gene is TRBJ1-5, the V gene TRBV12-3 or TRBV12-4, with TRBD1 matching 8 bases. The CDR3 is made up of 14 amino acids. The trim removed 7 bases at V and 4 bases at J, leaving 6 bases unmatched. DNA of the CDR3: TGTGCCAGCACTGTTGGACAGGGAAATCAGCCCCAGCATTTT. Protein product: CASTVGQGNQPQHF.

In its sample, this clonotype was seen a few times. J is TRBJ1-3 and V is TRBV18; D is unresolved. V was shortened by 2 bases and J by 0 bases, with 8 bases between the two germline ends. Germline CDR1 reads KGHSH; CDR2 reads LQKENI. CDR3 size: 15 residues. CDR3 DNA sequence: TGTGCCAGCTCACCAGAGGCAGTCTCTGGAAACACCATATATTTT. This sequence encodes CASSPEAVSGNTIYF.

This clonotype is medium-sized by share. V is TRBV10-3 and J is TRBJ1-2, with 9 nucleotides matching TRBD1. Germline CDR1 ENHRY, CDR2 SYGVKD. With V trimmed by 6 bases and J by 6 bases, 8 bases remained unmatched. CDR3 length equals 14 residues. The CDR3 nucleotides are TGTGCCATCAGGGGACAGGGAGACAGGGATGGCTACACCTTC. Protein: CAIRGQGDRDGYTF.

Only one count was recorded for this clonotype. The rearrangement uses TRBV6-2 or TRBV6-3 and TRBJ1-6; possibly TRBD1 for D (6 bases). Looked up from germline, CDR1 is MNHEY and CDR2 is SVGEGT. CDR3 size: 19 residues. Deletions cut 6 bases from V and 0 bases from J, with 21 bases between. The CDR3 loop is CASRPRGHLRSSYNSPLHF. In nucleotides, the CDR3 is TGTGCCAGCAGGCCCAGGGGACACCTTAGGAGCTCCTATAATTCACCCCTCCACTTT.

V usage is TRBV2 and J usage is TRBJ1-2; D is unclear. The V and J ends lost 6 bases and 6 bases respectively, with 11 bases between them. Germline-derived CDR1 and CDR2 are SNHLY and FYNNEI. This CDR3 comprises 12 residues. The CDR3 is CASRYQEDGYTF. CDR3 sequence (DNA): TGTGCCAGCAGATACCAGGAGGATGGCTACACCTTC. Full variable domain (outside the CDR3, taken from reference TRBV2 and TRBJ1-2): EPEVTQTPSHQVTQMGQEVILRCVPISNHLYFYWYRQILGQKVEFLVSFYNNEISEKSEIFDDQFSVERPDGSNFTLKIRSTKLEDSAMYFCASRYQEDGYTFGSGTRLTVV.

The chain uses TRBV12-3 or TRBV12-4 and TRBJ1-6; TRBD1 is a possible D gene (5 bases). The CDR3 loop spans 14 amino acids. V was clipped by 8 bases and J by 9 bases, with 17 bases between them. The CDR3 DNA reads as TGTGCCAGCTCTACGGGGGGGTCACGTTCACCCCTCCACTTT. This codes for CASSTGGSRSPLHF.

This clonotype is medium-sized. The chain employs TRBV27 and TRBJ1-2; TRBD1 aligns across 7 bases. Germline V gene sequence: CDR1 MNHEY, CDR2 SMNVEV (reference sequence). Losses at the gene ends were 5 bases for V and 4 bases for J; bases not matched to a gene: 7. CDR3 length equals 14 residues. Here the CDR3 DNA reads TGTGCCAGCAGTCCAGGGGGTTTAGGCTATGGCTACACCTTC. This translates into CASSPGGLGYGYTF.

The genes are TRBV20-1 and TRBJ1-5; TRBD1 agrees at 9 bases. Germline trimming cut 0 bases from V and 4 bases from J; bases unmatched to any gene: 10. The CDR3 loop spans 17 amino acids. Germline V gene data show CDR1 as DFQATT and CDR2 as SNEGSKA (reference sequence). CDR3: CSARDRAGQGKNQPQHF. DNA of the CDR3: TGCAGTGCTAGAGATCGCGCGGGACAGGGAAAAAATCAGCCCCAGCATTTT.

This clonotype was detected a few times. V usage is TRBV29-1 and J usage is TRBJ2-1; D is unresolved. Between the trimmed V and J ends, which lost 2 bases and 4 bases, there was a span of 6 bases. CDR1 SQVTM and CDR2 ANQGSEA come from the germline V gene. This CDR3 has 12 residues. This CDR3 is CSVERRYNEQFF. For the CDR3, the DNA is TGCAGCGTTGAAAGGCGATACAATGAGCAGTTCTTC.

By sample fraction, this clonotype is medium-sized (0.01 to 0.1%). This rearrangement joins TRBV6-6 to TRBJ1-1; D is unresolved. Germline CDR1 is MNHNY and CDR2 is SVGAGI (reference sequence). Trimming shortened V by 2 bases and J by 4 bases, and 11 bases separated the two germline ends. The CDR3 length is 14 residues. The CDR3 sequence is CASSYATQATEAFF. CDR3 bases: TGTGCCAGCAGTTACGCCACCCAGGCCACTGAAGCTTTCTTT.

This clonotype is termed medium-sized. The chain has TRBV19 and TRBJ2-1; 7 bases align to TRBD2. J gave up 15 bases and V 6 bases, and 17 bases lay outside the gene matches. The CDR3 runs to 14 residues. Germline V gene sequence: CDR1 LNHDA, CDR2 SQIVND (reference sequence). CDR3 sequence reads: CASSPEGLGRKGFF. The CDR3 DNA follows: TGTGCCAGTAGCCCTGAAGGACTAGGCCGAAAGGGGTTCTTC.